This T cell receptor (beta chain) is drawn from a study of identical twins. Details on this clonotype: Antigen specificity is unknown.

The CDR3 loop spans 11 amino acids. The V end lost 7 bases, the J end lost 5 bases, and 11 bases lay between the germline ends. CDR1 is SQVTM, CDR2 ANQGSEA, per germline. Each cDNA held unique molecular identifiers, and template switching gave it a universal primer site. MiXCR, run by TCRdb on the 5' RACE reads, gives a single entry per CDR3 protein. The sample lists approximately 680,000 distinct CDR3 sequences; just over 7% were seen once. Study findings and constraints: The study found excess low generation probability among twin-shared out-of-frame alpha sequences.

This sample also appeared in a second study, on yellow fever vaccine responses in identical twins.

The sample was PBMCs. The TCR was taken from a woman between 18 and 29 years old in good health. This rearrangement joins TRBV29-1 to TRBJ1-2; tentatively, D is TRBD1 (5 bases). The CDR3 sequence: CSGGVGYGYTF. CDR3 DNA: TGCAGCGGGGGGGTAGGATATGGCTACACCTTC.